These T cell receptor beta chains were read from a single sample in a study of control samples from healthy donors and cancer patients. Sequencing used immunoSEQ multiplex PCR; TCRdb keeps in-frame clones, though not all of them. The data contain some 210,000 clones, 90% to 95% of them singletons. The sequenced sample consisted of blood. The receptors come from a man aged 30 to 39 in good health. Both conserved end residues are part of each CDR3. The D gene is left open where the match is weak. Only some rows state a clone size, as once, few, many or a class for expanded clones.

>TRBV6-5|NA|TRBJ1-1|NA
CASRNDGSTEAFF
TGTGCCAGCAGAAATGACGGATCCACTGAAGCTTTCTTT
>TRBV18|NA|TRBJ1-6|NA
CASSIRSSVYNSPLHF
TGTGCCAGCTCAATCCGGAGCTCGGTCTATAATTCACCCCTCCACTTT
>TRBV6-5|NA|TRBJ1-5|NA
CASRRDSYSNQPQHF
TGTGCCAGCAGACGTGACAGTTATAGCAATCAGCCCCAGCATTTT
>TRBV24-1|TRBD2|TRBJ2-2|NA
CASGGFAGELFF
TGTGCCTCGGGGGGGTTCGCCGGGGAGCTGTTTTTT
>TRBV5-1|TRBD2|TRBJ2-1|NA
CASSPPTSGGNEQFF
TGCGCCAGCAGCCCACCGACTAGCGGGGGAAATGAGCAGTTCTTC
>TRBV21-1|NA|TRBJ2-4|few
CASRDRGNITKNIQYF
TGTGCCAGTAGAGACAGGGGGAACATCACCAAAAACATTCAGTACTTC
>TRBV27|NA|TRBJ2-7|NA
CASSLYEQYF
TGTGCCAGCAGTTTGTACGAGCAGTACTTC
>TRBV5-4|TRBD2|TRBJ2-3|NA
CASTPGGVKKDTDTQYF
TGTGCCAGCACCCCGGGGGGGGTAAAAAAAGACACAGATACGCAGTATTTT
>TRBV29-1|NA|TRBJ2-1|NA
CSVDFQGQGAYNEQFF
TGCAGCGTTGATTTTCAGGGACAAGGGGCCTACAATGAGCAGTTCTTC
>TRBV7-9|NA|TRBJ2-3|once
CASSRLTDTQYF
TGTGCCAGCAGCCGATTAACAGATACGCAGTATTTT